The next 21 T cell receptor beta chains were all read from a single sample in a study of T cell repertoires in ileal Crohn's disease. Sequencing used immunoSEQ multiplex PCR; TCRdb keeps in-frame clones, though not all of them. Of some 10,000 clones listed, about 80% are singletons. Time point of the sample: neoterminal ileum biopsy at postoperative endoscopy, about 6 months after surgery. The sequencing input was ileal tissue. Receptors were obtained from an adult with Crohn's disease.

V gene TRBV5-4 combines with J gene TRBJ2-3, with D possibly matching TRBD2 (7 bases). From germline, CDR1 is SGHNT and CDR2 YYREEE (reference sequence). V lost 6 bases and J lost 5, with 19 bases in between. The CDR3 totals 15 residues. The CDR3 region is CASTMGGGVQDTQYF. The CDR3 DNA sequence: TGTGCCAGCACCATGGGGGGGGGCGTTCAAGATACGCAGTATTTT. Looking up the rest from reference TRBV5-4 and TRBJ2-3 gives the full variable domain: ETGVTQSPTHLIKTRGQQVTLRCSSQSGHNTVSWYQQALGQGPQFIFQYYREEENGRGNFPPRFSGLQFPNYSSELNVNALELDDSALYLCASTMGGGVQDTQYFGPGTRLTVL.

V is TRBV9 and J is TRBJ2-3; 10 nucleotides agree with TRBD2. V dropped 1 base and J dropped 6; count of bases not matched to a gene: 8. Germline V lookup: CDR1 SGDLS, CDR2 YYNGEE. This CDR3 region has 16 residues. DNA for the CDR3: TGTGCCAGCAGCGTAATCAGCGGGGGGGCAGGGGATACGCAGTATTTT. Encoded protein: CASSVISGGAGDTQYF.

The rearrangement joins TRBV27 to TRBJ1-2, with 9 bases aligning to TRBD1. CDR3 size: 14 residues. Germline loops: CDR1 MNHEY, CDR2 SMNVEV (reference sequence). V lost 5 bases, J lost 2 bases, and 3 bases stayed unmatched. The CDR3 DNA sequence: TGTGCCAGCAGTGGGACAGGGCGGAACTATGGCTACACCTTC. This encodes CASSGTGRNYGYTF.

The J gene is TRBJ2-7, the V gene TRBV7-2, with unresolved D. CDR3 size: 13 residues. Trimming shortened V by 1 base and J by 6 bases, and 10 bases separated the two germline ends. The germline gives CDR1 SGHTA, CDR2 FQGNSA. Written as DNA, the CDR3 is TGTGCCAGCAGCTTAGTCGTCTATGGCGAGCAGTACTTC. Its translation: CASSLVVYGEQYF.

This clone appeared once. V usage is TRBV7-2 and J usage is TRBJ2-7; TRBD2 matches 7 bases. With V trimmed by 1 base and J by 2 bases, 8 bases remained unmatched. Germline V gives CDR1 SGHTA, CDR2 FQGNSA. There are 16 residues in the CDR3. This CDR3 is CASSLVGGGMAYEQYF. As DNA, the CDR3 is TGTGCCAGCAGCTTAGTGGGGGGAGGGATGGCCTACGAGCAGTACTTC.

The chain has TRBV6-6 and TRBJ1-1; D is ambiguous. This CDR3 comprises 15 residues. Trimming removed 5 bases from V and 2 bases from J, with 15 bases in between. Germline CDR1 is MNHNY and CDR2 is SVGAGI (reference sequence). CDR3 loop: CASSPQTLANTEAFF. The CDR3 DNA follows: TGTGCCAGCAGTCCTCAGACACTCGCTAACACTGAAGCTTTCTTT.

The chain recombines TRBV5-4 with TRBJ1-4, with D unresolved. V gave up 5 bases and J gave up 5 bases, with 16 bases separating them. Germline CDR1 is SGHNT and CDR2 is YYREEE (reference sequence). CDR3 size: 15 residues. The CDR3, as DNA: TGTGCCAGCAGTTTCCGCCCGGGAGGGAATGAAAAACTGTTTTTT. Translating gives CASSFRPGGNEKLFF.

The rearrangement uses TRBV7-9 and TRBJ2-7, with TRBD1 matching over 12 bases. V lost 3 bases, J lost 7 bases, and 7 bases stayed unmatched. CDR1 SEHNR and CDR2 FQNEAQ come from the germline V gene (reference sequence). The CDR3 is 15 amino acids. CDR3 nucleotide sequence: TGTGCCAGCAGCTTCAAGGGACAGGGGGCTTGGGAGCAGTACTTC. It translates to CASSFKGQGAWEQYF.

The chain carries TRBV10-3 and TRBJ1-5, with D possibly matching TRBD1 (6 bases). The CDR3 spans 12 residues. Trimming removed 11 bases at V and 2 bases at J, with 10 bases between. Germline V gives CDR1 ENHRY, CDR2 SYGVKD. CDR3 protein: CAARQGNQPQHF. The CDR3 DNA is TGTGCCGCCCGACAGGGCAATCAGCCCCAGCATTTT.

Here the CDR3 DNA reads TGTGCCTGGCGAGAAAGGGGCAGAACAGATACGCAGTATTTT. Protein: CAWRERGRTDTQYF. The chain employs TRBV30 and TRBJ2-3; D might be TRBD1 (5 bases). The CDR3 spans 14 residues. Germline V gene data show CDR1 as GTSNPN and CDR2 as SVGIG (reference sequence). Trimming removed 5 bases from V and 3 bases from J, with 15 bases in between.

This clone is labeled medium-sized. The V call is TRBV4-1, the J call TRBJ2-1, with 9 bases identical to TRBD1. Per the germline V gene, CDR1 is MGHRA and CDR2 is YSYEKL. There are 19 residues in the CDR3. J lost 5 bases, V lost 0 bases, and 14 bases had no gene match. The CDR3 nucleotides are TGCGCCAGCAGCCAAGATCTGATGTGGGACAGGGTCGCCAACAATGAGCAGTTCTTC. It yields the protein CASSQDLMWDRVANNEQFF.

This clone was seen just once. This sequence joins TRBV4-3 and TRBJ1-2; D is possibly TRBD1 (6 bases). Germline CDR1 LGHNA, CDR2 YSLEER. The CDR3 is 15 residues long. Trimming shortened V by 4 bases and J by 3 bases, and 15 bases separated the two germline ends. CDR3 residues: CASSLDRGADYGYTF. The CDR3 coding sequence is TGCGCCAGCAGCCTCGACCGGGGGGCGGACTATGGCTACACCTTC.

The chain recombines TRBV6-1 with TRBJ1-2; no clear D. In germline, CDR1 is MNHNS, CDR2 SASEGT. The CDR3 consists of 14 residues. Trimming shortened V by 3 bases and J by 6 bases, and 14 bases separated the two germline ends. The CDR3 spells CASSDYRVSDGYTF. The CDR3, as DNA: TGTGCCAGCAGTGATTACCGGGTATCGGATGGCTACACCTTC.

The chain recombines TRBV2 with TRBJ1-1; 7 nucleotides align to TRBD1. With V trimmed by 6 bases and J by 1 base, 5 bases remained unmatched. Germline V gene data show CDR1 as SNHLY and CDR2 as FYNNEI. This CDR3 contains 14 residues. In DNA, the CDR3 is TGTGCCAGCAGGAACAGGGGAGGGAACACTGAAGCTTTCTTT. This codes for CASRNRGGNTEAFF.

The chain recombines TRBV5-4 with TRBJ2-5; 7 bases are shared with TRBD2. Germline loops: CDR1 SGHNT, CDR2 YYREEE (reference sequence). The CDR3 is made up of 13 amino acids. V was clipped by 3 bases and J by 4 bases; unmatched bases: 3. CDR3 coding DNA: TGTGCCAGCAGCTCGGGAGGCGGAGAGACCCAGTACTTC. This translates into CASSSGGGETQYF.

V and J are TRBV19 and TRBJ1-2; 7 positions agree with TRBD1. CDR3 length: 12 amino acids. V gave up 5 bases and J gave up 8 bases; unmatched junction bases: 5. In germline, CDR1 is LNHDA, CDR2 SQIVND (reference sequence). CDR3 nucleotide sequence: TGTGCCAGTAGTCTCCAGGGGGGAGGCTACACCTTC. Amino acids: CASSLQGGGYTF.

The rearrangement links TRBV11-3 to TRBJ2-5, with 10 bases aligning to TRBD2. The DNA matches TRBJ2-7 better at its end, which makes the J call doubtful. There are 14 residues in the CDR3. CDR1 is SGHNT, CDR2 YENEEA, per germline. CDR3 sequence (DNA): TGTGCCAGCAGTCCTAGCGGGGGTTCCTACGAGCAGTACTTC. Translation: CASSPSGGSYEQYF.

The gene calls are TRBV9 and TRBJ2-7, with 10 bases that match TRBD2. The CDR3 has 15 amino acids. CDR1 is SGDLS and CDR2 is YYNGEE in the germline V gene. J was trimmed by 0 bases and V by 4 bases; bases with no gene match: 4. CDR3 sequence (DNA): TGTGCCAGCAGCCCTCTAGCGGGGGTCTCCTACGAGCAGTACTTC. This gives the protein CASSPLAGVSYEQYF.

The chain links TRBV30 to TRBJ1-4; 7 bases fit TRBD1. Germline CDR1 and CDR2: GTSNPN and SVGIG (reference sequence). This CDR3 spans 13 amino acids. J was trimmed by 8 bases and V by 3 bases; bases with no gene match: 6. CDR3 in amino acids: CAWSDRVWEKLFF. The DNA of the CDR3 is TGTGCCTGGAGCGACAGGGTTTGGGAAAAACTGTTTTTT.

The gene calls are TRBV5-1 and TRBJ2-3, with 9 nucleotides matching TRBD1. CDR1 SGHRS and CDR2 YFSETQ come from the germline V gene. This CDR3 is 13 amino acids long. The V gene end was trimmed by 5 bases and the J gene end by 6 bases; junction bases not matched to a gene: 4. The CDR3 is CASRDRGPDTQYF. DNA of the CDR3: TGCGCCAGCAGGGACAGGGGCCCCGATACGCAGTATTTT.

As concerns this clone: One junction end disagrees with the germline gene, perhaps due to a read error. The V call is TRBV7-9, the J call TRBJ1-4; TRBD1 aligns across 10 bases. Germline V gene sequence: CDR1 SEHNR, CDR2 FQNEAQ (reference sequence). The CDR3 runs 15 residues. DNA for the CDR3: TGTGCCAGCAGCTTAGGACAGGGGGCTCGGGAAAAACTGCTTTTT. Its protein product is CASSLGQGAREKLLF.